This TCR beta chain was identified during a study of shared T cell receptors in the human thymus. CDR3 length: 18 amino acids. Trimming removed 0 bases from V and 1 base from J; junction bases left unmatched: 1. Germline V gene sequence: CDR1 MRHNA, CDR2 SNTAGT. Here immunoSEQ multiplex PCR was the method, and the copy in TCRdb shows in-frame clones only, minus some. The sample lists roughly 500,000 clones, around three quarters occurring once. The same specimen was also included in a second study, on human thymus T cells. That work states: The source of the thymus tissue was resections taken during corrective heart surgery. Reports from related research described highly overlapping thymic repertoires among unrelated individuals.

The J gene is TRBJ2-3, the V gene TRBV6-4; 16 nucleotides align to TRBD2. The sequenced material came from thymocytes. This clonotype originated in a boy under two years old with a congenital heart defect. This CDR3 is CASSDSGLAGGCTDTQYF. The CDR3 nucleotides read TGTGCCAGCAGTGACTCGGGACTAGCGGGAGGGTGCACAGATACGCAGTATTTT.